The T cell receptor (beta chain) under discussion was sequenced for a study of TIL therapy for anti-PD-1-resistant metastatic lung cancer. Specified time point: pre-treatment sample, taken before nivolumab and TIL therapy. Tumor tissue came from excised metastases, mostly pleural nodules or supraclavicular lymph nodes. The V gene end was trimmed by 5 bases and the J gene end by 2 bases; junction bases not matched to a gene: 8. The V gene's germline CDR1 is MNHEY and CDR2 SMNVEV (reference sequence). The CDR3 consists of 16 residues. The libraries were made with immunoSEQ v3. Libraries were prepared by immunoSEQ multiplex PCR; TCRdb keeps only in-frame clonotypes and omits some of them. Of about 100,000 clones in the sample, about three fifths were seen once.

The chain couples TRBV27 to TRBJ2-2; the match to TRBD2 covers 7 bases. The sample was tumor tissue, taken at baseline. The TCR originated in a person aged 25 to 79 with non-small cell lung cancer. CDR3 region: CASSPAPSGNTGELFF. The CDR3 DNA follows: TGTGCCAGCAGTCCCGCCCCTAGCGGCAACACCGGGGAGCTGTTTTTT.